This T cell receptor beta chain was captured in a study of T-cell memory formation after mild COVID-19. Remarks on this clonotype: Its antigen is undetermined.

This CDR3 is 15 amino acids long. Trimming stripped 3 bases from V and 5 bases from J, with 13 bases between. General study points: Mainly in CM and EM were contracting CD4+ clones; CD8+ were in EMRA. Among clones contracting day 15 to 85, CD4/CD8 was balanced, whereas later expanders leaned CD4+.

TCR alpha and TCR beta cDNA libraries carrying sample barcodes and UMIs came from 5'RACE with constant-segment primers. TCRdb itself ran the 5' RACE reads through MiXCR, one entry per CDR3 protein. The sample comprises under 150,000 distinct CDR3 sequences, 15% to 20% of which are singletons, and approximately 15% rests with the top ten. The sequenced sample was PBMCs or a T cell subset sorted from them (not recorded which). This receptor was identified in an adult woman who had mild COVID-19 (a few samples of this study predate the infection). Cell type and time point are not known. This rearrangement joins TRBV12-3 or TRBV12-4 to TRBJ2-2; perhaps TRBD2 as D (6 bases). This CDR3 is CASSFLTGGTGELFF. In DNA form, the CDR3 reads TGTGCCAGCAGTTTTCTTACAGGAGGGACCGGGGAGCTGTTTTTT.